Given below is one T cell receptor (beta chain) in context. As yet, its antigen is unknown. Template: tumor biopsy or peripheral blood genomic DNA, about 616-6,500 ng per sample. This entry is derived from a study of T cells in tumors after PD-1 blockade. Study at large: During anti-PD-1 treatment, some patients continued daily vismodegib 150 mg. Notes on the study in general: Clonal replacement, not reinvigoration, is suggested for expanded exhausted CD8+ clones after therapy. Peripheral recruitment is suggested, as some novel exhausted tumor clones were in pre-treatment blood.

CDR3 length equals 16 residues. The V gene's germline CDR1 is LNHNV and CDR2 YYDKDF (reference sequence). Trimming stripped 4 bases from V and 0 bases from J, with 12 bases between. TCRdb's table, derived via immunoSEQ multiplex PCR, lists solely in-frame clones and lacks some. In the table there are 1,500 or so clones, about 75% of which are singletons. The genes are TRBV15 and TRBJ1-4; no firm D call. This TCR came from a human donor with basal cell carcinoma. The sequenced sample was tumor tissue, obtained after anti-PD-1 treatment. The CDR3 DNA is TGTGCCACCAGCACCGGGTTAACATCAACTAATGAAAAACTGTTTTTT. This gives the protein CATSTGLTSTNEKLFF. The full variable domain, rest sourced from reference TRBV15 and TRBJ1-4, is DAMVIQNPRYQVTQFGKPVTLSCSQTLNHNVMYWYQQKSSQAPKLLFHYYDKDFNNEADTPDNFQSRRPNTSFCFLDIRSPGLGDTAMYLCATSTGLTSTNEKLFFGSGTQLSVL.